This T cell receptor beta chain was documented in a study of human T cells and chemical hapten exposure. Study overall: There were per-sample TCR yield variations, arising mainly from small pooled library volume differences. The study, taken as a whole, reports: TCRs above 1 in 1000 frequency stayed constant with DPC sensitization.

The trim removed 4 bases at V and 6 bases at J, leaving 9 bases unmatched. The CDR3 loop spans 14 amino acids. The germline CDR1 and CDR2 sequences are SGHRS and YFSETQ. Time point denoted: patch test 2, 6 weeks after DPC sensitization. The treatment here: therapeutic diphenylcyclopropenone sensitization with weekly scalp DPC. TCRdb itself ran the RACE reads through MiXCR, one entry per CDR3 protein. Of over 35,000 distinct CDR3 sequences listed, more than 8.5% are singletons. There are many counts of this clonotype. The antigen remains undetermined. The specimen was whole blood, collected in connection with sensitization to the hapten diphenylcyclopropenone (DPC). The genes are TRBV5-1 and TRBJ1-2; 7 nucleotides match TRBD1. The receptor comes from a woman aged 40 to 55 with alopecia areata. Some clones in this sample may be carry-over from other donors' samples. Here the CDR3 DNA reads TGCGCCAGCAGCCCGGATGGGACAGCAAATGGCTACACCTTC. The encoded protein is CASSPDGTANGYTF.